This T cell receptor (beta chain) is drawn from a study of blood T cell repertoires in COVID-19. Overall study: Acute and convalescent COVID-19 samples came from the United States, Italy and Spain.

This CDR3 spans 11 amino acids. CDR1 and CDR2 (germline): DFQATT, SNEGSKA (reference sequence). The V end was cut by 5 bases, the J end by 7 bases, with 11 bases between. Per the study methods: For nucleated cells, counts were estimated from reference gene primer amplification. Assay used: immunoSEQ multiplex PCR; TCRdb lists only in-frame clones, some missing. Clone size and the V and J calls come from that table; the DNA yielded D and trimming. The table lists 150,000 to 200,000 clones, roughly 86% of them singletons. The clonotype was recovered from a man aged 35 to 55 with active or convalescent COVID-19. Sequenced sample: peripheral blood. The V and J genes are TRBV20-1 and TRBJ1-2; D gene unclear. CDR3 region: CSAGGLSGYTF. CDR3 coding DNA: TGCAGTGCTGGAGGTCTATCTGGCTACACCTTC.